This TCR beta chain derives from a study of cytomegalovirus exposure and HLA in healthy donors. The PCR employed 60 Vbeta primers together with 13 Jbeta primers. Assay used: immunoSEQ multiplex PCR; TCRdb lists only in-frame clones, some missing. The sample data list some 200,000 clones. The TCR was taken from a man aged 30-40 years in good health and CMV-seronegative. The sample consisted of PBMCs.

CDR3 DNA sequence: TGTGCCAGCAGCGGATGGGAGGGTGAGCAGTTCTTC. Encoded protein: CASSGWEGEQFF. V gene TRBV9 combines with J gene TRBJ2-1; TRBD2 aligns across 7 bases. From germline, CDR1 is SGDLS and CDR2 YYNGEE. The length of the CDR3 is 12 residues. Trimming removed 3 bases from V and 9 bases from J; junction bases left unmatched: 3.